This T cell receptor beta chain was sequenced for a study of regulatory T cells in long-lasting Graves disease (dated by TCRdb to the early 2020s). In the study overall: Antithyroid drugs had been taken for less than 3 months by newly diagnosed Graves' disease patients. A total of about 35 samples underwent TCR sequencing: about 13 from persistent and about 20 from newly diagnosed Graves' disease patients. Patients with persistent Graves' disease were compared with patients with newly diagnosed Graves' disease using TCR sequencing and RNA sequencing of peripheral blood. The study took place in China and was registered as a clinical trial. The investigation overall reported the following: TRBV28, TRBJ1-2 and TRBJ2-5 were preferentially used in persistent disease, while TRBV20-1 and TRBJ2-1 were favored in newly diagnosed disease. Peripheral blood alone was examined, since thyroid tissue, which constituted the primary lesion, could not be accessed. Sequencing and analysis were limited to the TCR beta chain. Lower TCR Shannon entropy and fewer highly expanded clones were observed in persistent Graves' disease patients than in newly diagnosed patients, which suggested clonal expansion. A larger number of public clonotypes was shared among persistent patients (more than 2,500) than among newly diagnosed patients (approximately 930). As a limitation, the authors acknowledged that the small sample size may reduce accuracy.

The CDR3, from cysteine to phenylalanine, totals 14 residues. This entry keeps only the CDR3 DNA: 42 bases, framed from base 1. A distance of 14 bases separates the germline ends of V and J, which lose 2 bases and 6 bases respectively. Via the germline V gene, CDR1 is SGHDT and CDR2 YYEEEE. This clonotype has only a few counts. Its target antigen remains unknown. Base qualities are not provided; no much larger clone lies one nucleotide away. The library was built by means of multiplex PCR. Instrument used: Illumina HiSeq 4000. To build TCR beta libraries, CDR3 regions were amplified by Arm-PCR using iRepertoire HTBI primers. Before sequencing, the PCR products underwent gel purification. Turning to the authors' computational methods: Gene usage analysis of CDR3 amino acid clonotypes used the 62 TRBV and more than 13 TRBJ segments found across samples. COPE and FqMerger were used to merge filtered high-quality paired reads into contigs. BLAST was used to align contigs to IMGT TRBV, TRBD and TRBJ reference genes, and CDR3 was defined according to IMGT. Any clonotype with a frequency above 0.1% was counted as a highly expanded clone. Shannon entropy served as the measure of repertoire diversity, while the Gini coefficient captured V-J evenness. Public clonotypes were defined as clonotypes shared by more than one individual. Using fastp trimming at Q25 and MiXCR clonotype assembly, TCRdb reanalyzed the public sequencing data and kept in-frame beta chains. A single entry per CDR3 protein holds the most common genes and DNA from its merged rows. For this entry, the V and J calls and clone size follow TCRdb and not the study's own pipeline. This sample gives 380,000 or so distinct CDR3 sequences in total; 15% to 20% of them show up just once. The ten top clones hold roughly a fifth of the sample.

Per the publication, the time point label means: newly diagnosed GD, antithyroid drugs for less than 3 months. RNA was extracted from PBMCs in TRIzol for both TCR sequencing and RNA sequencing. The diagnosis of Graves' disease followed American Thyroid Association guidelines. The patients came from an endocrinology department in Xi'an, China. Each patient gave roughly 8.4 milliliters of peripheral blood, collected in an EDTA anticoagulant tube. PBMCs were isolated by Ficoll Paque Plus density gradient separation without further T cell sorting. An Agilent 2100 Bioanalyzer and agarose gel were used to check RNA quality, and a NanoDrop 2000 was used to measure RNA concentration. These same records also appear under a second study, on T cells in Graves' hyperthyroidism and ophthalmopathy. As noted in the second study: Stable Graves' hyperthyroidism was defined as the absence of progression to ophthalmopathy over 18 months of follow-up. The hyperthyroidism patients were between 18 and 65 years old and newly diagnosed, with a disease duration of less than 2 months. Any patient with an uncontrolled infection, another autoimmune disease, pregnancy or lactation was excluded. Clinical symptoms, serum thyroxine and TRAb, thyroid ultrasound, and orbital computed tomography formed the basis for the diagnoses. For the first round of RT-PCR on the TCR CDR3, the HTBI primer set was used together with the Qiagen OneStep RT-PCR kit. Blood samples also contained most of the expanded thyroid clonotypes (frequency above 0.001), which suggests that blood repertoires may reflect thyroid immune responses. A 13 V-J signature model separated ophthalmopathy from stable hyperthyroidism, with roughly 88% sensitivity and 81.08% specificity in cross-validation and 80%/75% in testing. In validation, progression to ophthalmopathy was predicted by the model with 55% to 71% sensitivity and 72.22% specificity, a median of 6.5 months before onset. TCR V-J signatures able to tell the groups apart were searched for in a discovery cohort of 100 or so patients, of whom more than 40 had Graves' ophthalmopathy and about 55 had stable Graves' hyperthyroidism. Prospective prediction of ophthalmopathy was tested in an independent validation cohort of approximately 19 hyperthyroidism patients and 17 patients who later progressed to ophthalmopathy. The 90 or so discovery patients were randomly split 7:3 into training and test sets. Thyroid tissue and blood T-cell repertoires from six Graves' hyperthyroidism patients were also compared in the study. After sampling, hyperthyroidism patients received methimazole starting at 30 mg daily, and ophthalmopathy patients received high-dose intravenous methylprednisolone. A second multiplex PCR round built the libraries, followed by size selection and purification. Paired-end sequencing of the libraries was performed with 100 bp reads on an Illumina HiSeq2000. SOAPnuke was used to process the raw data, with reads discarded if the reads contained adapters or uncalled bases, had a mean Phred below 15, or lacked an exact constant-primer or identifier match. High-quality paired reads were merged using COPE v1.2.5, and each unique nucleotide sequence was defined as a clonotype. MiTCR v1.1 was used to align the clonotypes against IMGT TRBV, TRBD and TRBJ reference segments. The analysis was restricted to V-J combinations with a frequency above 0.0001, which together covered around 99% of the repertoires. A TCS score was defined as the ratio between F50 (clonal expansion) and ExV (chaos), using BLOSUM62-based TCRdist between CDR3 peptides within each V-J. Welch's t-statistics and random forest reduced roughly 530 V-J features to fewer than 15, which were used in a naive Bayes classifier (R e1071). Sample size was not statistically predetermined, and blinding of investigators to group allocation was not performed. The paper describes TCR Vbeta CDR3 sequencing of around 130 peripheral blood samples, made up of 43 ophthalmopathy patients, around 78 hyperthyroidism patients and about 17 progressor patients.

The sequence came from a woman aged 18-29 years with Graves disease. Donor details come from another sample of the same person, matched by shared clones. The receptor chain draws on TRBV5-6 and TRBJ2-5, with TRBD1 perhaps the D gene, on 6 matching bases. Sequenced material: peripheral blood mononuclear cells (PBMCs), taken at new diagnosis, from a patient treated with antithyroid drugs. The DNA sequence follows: TGTGCCAGCAGCTTCCTGGGGGCTCCTCAGACCCAGTACTTC. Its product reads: CASSFLGAPQTQYF. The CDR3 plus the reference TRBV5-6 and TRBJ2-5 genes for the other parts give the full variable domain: DAGVTQSPTHLIKTRGQQVTLRCSPKSGHDTVSWYQQALGQGPQFIFQYYEEEERQRGNFPDRFSGHQFPNYSSELNVNALLLGDSALYLCASSFLGAPQTQYFGPGTRLLVL.